This T cell receptor beta chain was captured by sequencing in a study of blood T cell repertoires in COVID-19. The CDR3 covers 16 residues. The V gene's germline CDR1 is MGHDK and CDR2 SYGVNS. V was pared by 6 bases and J by 2 bases, with 9 bases of the junction left unmatched. Method: immunoSEQ multiplex PCR; TCRdb's copy keeps in-frame clones and lacks some. Seen here are roughly 180,000 clones, over 70% observed once, and the top ten hold around 7%. The chain couples TRBV25-1 to TRBJ2-3; 9 positions agree with TRBD2. Sequencing was done on a sample of peripheral blood. This receptor was identified in a middle-aged woman with COVID-19, enrolled during active disease. CDR3 DNA: TGTGCCAGCAGCTCCCCGCGGGGGGGCGACACAGATACGCAGTATTTT. Protein: CASSSPRGGDTDTQYF.